The 31 T cell receptor beta chains below come from one sample, sequenced in a study of cytomegalovirus exposure and HLA in healthy donors. The PCR ran on 60 Vbeta and 13 Jbeta primers. Only in-frame clones appear in the TCRdb table, and some are missing; sequencing was by immunoSEQ multiplex PCR. This table holds fewer than 200,000 clones, more than 9.5% found once. The sequencing input was PBMCs. These receptors all come from a man aged 45-65 years in good health and CMV-seropositive.

This clone was seen more than once but under ten times. The J gene is TRBJ2-4, the V gene TRBV11-3, with TRBD2 as a possible D gene (5 bases). Germline CDR1 SGHNT, CDR2 YENEEA. With 0 bases removed from V and 0 bases from J, the gap between germline ends came to 15 bases. The CDR3 runs to 18 residues. The CDR3 is CASSLDPTRGLAKNIQYF. As DNA, the CDR3 is TGTGCCAGCAGCTTAGATCCTACCCGGGGATTAGCCAAAAACATTCAGTACTTC.

Worth noting for this clone: Germline is not matched at one junction end, which may reflect a read error. The chain is built from TRBV7-7 and TRBJ2-5, with a weak D call TRBD1 (5 bases). The length of the CDR3 is 15 residues. Looked up from germline, CDR1 is SSHAT and CDR2 is FNYEAQ (reference sequence). In DNA, the CDR3 is TGTGCTAGCAGCCCCCAAAGGGGTTACGGGGAGACCCAGTACTTC. It yields the protein CASSPQRGYGETQYF.

On this clone itself: Sequence at one end of the junction differs from germline and may be a read error. This rearrangement joins TRBV6-1 to TRBJ1-2; D remains ambiguous. CDR1 is MNHNS and CDR2 is SASEGT in the germline V gene. This CDR3 has 16 residues. CDR3 sequence reads: CASSGWRARENYGCTF. For the CDR3, the DNA is TGTGCCAGCAGTGGCTGGCGGGCCCGTGAGAACTATGGCTGCACCTTC.

Only a few counts were recorded for this clone. The chain couples TRBV9 to TRBJ2-5, with D perhaps TRBD2 (6 bases). Germline-derived CDR1 and CDR2 are SGDLS and YYNGEE. The ends were cut back, 3 bases at V and 4 bases at J, with 7 bases in the middle. The CDR3 covers 12 residues. This chain's CDR3 is CASSDGRETQYF. The CDR3 nucleotides read TGTGCCAGCAGCGACGGGAGAGAGACCCAGTACTTC.

This clone has more than one count but fewer than ten. The V and J genes are TRBV7-6 and TRBJ1-4; D unclear. Germline loops: CDR1 SGHVS, CDR2 FNYEAQ. This CDR3 region has 14 residues. V was shortened by 1 base and J by 2 bases, with 5 bases between the two germline ends. The CDR3 protein is CASSLGGTNEKLFF. CDR3 in DNA: TGTGCCAGCAGCTTAGGAGGGACTAATGAAAAACTGTTTTTT.

The chain is built from TRBV5-1 and TRBJ2-2; TRBD1 matches at 9 bases. This CDR3 region has 15 residues. The trim removed 3 bases at V and 6 bases at J, leaving 6 bases unmatched. Germline CDR1 reads SGHRS; CDR2 reads YFSETQ. CDR3 protein: CASSYIQGAAGELFF. CDR3 in DNA: TGCGCCAGCAGCTACATACAGGGGGCGGCCGGGGAGCTGTTTTTT.

The CDR3 is CASSRSLQGTDTQYF. The DNA of the CDR3 is TGTGCCAGCAGCAGATCGTTACAGGGCACAGATACGCAGTATTTT. The chain is built from TRBV13 and TRBJ2-3; TRBD1 is a possible D gene (5 bases). CDR1 and CDR2 (germline): PRHDT, FYEKMQ (reference sequence). Trimming cost V 5 bases and J 1 base, with 13 bases left between them. This CDR3 has 15 residues. Looking up the rest from reference TRBV13 and TRBJ2-3 gives the full variable domain: AAGVIQSPRHLIKEKRETATLKCYPIPRHDTVYWYQQGPGQDPQFLISFYEKMQSDKGSIPDRFSAQQFSDYHSELNMSSLELGDSALYFCASSRSLQGTDTQYFGPGTRLTVL.

The table lists this clone with a few counts. The chain links TRBV28 to TRBJ1-5, with D unresolved. The V end was cut by 5 bases, the J end by 2 bases, with 16 bases between. Germline CDR1 is MDHEN and CDR2 is SYDVKM. There are 16 residues in the CDR3. CDR3 bases: TGTGCCAGCAGTCTCCCGACATCAAGAGGCAATCAGCCCCAGCATTTT. Protein product: CASSLPTSRGNQPQHF.

The V call is TRBV5-4, the J call TRBJ1-2; 9 bases match TRBD1. V gave up 0 bases and J gave up 3 bases; unmatched junction bases: 3. CDR1 is SGHNT, CDR2 YYREEE, per germline (reference sequence). This CDR3 contains 15 residues. The CDR3: CASSLGTGAYYGYTF. CDR3 DNA: TGTGCCAGCAGCTTGGGGACAGGGGCCTACTATGGCTACACCTTC.

This rearrangement joins TRBV10-1 to TRBJ2-3; D is unclear. The CDR3 has 15 amino acids. V lost 0 bases and J lost 8, with 15 bases in between. Germline assignment: CDR1 WNHNN and CDR2 SYGVQD (reference sequence). The CDR3, as DNA: TGCGCCAGCAGTGAGTCAAGTGATAGTATAGTTACGCAGTATTTT. It specifies CASSESSDSIVTQYF.

CDR3 DNA sequence: TGTGCCAGCAGTGAGGAACAGGTTCGCACAGATACGCAGTATTTT. Translation: CASSEEQVRTDTQYF. The chain recombines TRBV6-1 with TRBJ2-3; D is perhaps TRBD1 (5 bases). The CDR3 has 15 amino acids. Trimming cost V 3 bases and J 1 base, with 11 bases left between them. Germline V gene lookup returns CDR1 MNHNS and CDR2 SASEGT.

V gene TRBV11-3 combines with J gene TRBJ2-1; 7 nucleotides line up with TRBD2. The CDR3 runs to 16 residues. J gave up 5 bases and V 5 bases, and 12 bases lay outside the gene matches. Germline CDR1 is SGHNT and CDR2 is YENEEA. This CDR3 is CASSPRLTGGNNEQFF. CDR3 in DNA: TGTGCCAGCAGCCCACGCCTGACGGGGGGAAACAATGAGCAGTTCTTC.

This chain connects TRBV5-1 to TRBJ2-3, with D perhaps matching TRBD1 (5 bases). CDR1 and CDR2 (germline): SGHRS, YFSETQ. There are 14 residues in the CDR3. Deletions cut 3 bases from V and 4 bases from J, with 12 bases between. The CDR3 loop is CASSSGHVADTQYF. Here the CDR3 DNA reads TGCGCCAGCAGCTCTGGACATGTCGCAGATACGCAGTATTTT. The full variable domain, in which reference TRBV5-1 and TRBJ2-3 provide the parts outside the CDR3, is KAGVTQTPRYLIKTRGQQVTLSCSPISGHRSVSWYQQTPGQGLQFLFEYFSETQRNKGNFPGRFSGRQFSNSRSEMNVSTLELGDSALYLCASSSGHVADTQYFGPGTRLTVL.

On this clone: This same CDR3 is encoded by further DNA sequences in the sample. This chain joins TRBV15 and TRBJ2-3, with TRBD1 as a possible D gene (6 bases). V lost 9 bases to trimming and J lost 0 bases, with 16 bases between them. This CDR3 comprises 15 residues. Per germline, CDR1 LNHNV and CDR2 YYDKDF (reference sequence). CDR3 in amino acids: CATSRRGQSTDTQYF. CDR3 nucleotide sequence: TGTGCCACAAGCCGAAGAGGACAGAGCACAGATACGCAGTATTTT. Supplemented by reference TRBV15 and TRBJ2-3, the full variable domain reads DAMVIQNPRYQVTQFGKPVTLSCSQTLNHNVMYWYQQKSSQAPKLLFHYYDKDFNNEADTPDNFQSRRPNTSFCFLDIRSPGLGDTAMYLCATSRRGQSTDTQYFGPGTRLTVL.

The chain employs TRBV7-2 and TRBJ2-3; 9 nucleotides line up with TRBD2. The V segment lost 6 bases and the J segment 3 bases; nucleotides outside the gene matches: 10. Germline lookup yields CDR1 SGHTA and CDR2 FQGNSA. The CDR3 is made up of 16 amino acids. This CDR3 is CASSPLRGGGTDTQYF. Written as DNA, the CDR3 is TGTGCCAGCAGTCCCCTTCGCGGGGGGGGAACAGATACGCAGTATTTT.

The chain recombines TRBV6-1 with TRBJ1-2, with D possibly being TRBD1 (5 bases). The CDR3 has 12 amino acids. Trimming removed 4 bases at V and 5 bases at J, with 8 bases between. The V gene's germline CDR1 is MNHNS and CDR2 SASEGT. As DNA, the CDR3 is TGTGCCAGCAGTGTGGACATTTATGGCTACACCTTC. Its protein product is CASSVDIYGYTF.

The chain joins TRBV5-1 to TRBJ2-1; D not certain. The CDR3 is made up of 13 amino acids. The germline gives CDR1 SGHRS, CDR2 YFSETQ. V gave up 0 bases and J gave up 6 bases, with 7 bases separating them. The CDR3 sequence: CASSLGPSNEQFF. The DNA for the CDR3 is TGCGCCAGCAGCTTGGGGCCCAGCAATGAGCAGTTCTTC.

This rearrangement joins TRBV19 to TRBJ2-1; 9 bases agree with TRBD1. Germline values: CDR1 LNHDA, CDR2 SQIVND (reference sequence). The CDR3 has 16 residues. With 5 bases clipped from V and 6 bases from J, the junction kept 11 bases outside the gene matches. As DNA, the CDR3 is TGTGCCAGTAGTCCCCCCGGGACAGGGATCCCCAATGAGCAGTTCTTC. This sequence encodes CASSPPGTGIPNEQFF.

V usage is TRBV5-4 and J usage is TRBJ1-2; D gene ambiguous. The CDR3 sequence is 14 residues long. The ends were cut back, 6 bases at V and 8 bases at J, with 20 bases in the middle. CDR1 and CDR2 from the germline V gene are SGHNT and YYREEE (reference sequence). The CDR3 reads CASTLTGKGFGYTF. CDR3 coding DNA: TGTGCCAGCACCCTTACGGGGAAAGGTTTCGGCTACACCTTC.

The chain combines TRBV7-7 with TRBJ2-2, with TRBD1 matching over 9 bases. Trimming cost V 4 bases and J 5 bases; bases outside gene matches: 5. Germline V CDR1 and CDR2: SSHAT, FNYEAQ (reference sequence). This CDR3 has 15 amino acids. The CDR3 spells CASSSQGAGTGELFF. The CDR3, as DNA: TGTGCCAGCAGCTCACAGGGGGCAGGGACCGGGGAGCTGTTTTTT. The full variable domain, with the rest looked up from reference TRBV7-7 and TRBJ2-2, is GAGVSQSPRYKVTKRGQDVTLRCDPISSHATLYWYQQALGQGPEFLTYFNYEAQPDKSGLPSDRFSAERPEGSISTLTIQRTEQRDSAMYRCASSSQGAGTGELFFGEGSRLTVL.

This clone was observed a handful of times. The J gene is TRBJ1-5, the V gene TRBV6-5, with a tentative D call TRBD1 (5 bases). This CDR3 comprises 15 residues. Germline V gene sequence: CDR1 MNHEY, CDR2 SVGAGI. Trimming pared 5 bases from V and 2 bases from J, leaving 13 bases between. The CDR3 region has the DNA TGTGCCAGCAGTGGGGGGGGAGGAGGCAATCAGCCCCAGCATTTT. It encodes CASSGGGGGNQPQHF.

A few counts support this clone. The CDR3 region has the DNA TGTGCCAGCTCACCACCAGCGGAGACCCAGTACTTC. The encoded protein is CASSPPAETQYF. V usage is TRBV18 and J usage is TRBJ2-5, with D unclear. Looked up from germline, CDR1 is KGHSH and CDR2 is LQKENI. The CDR3 loop spans 12 amino acids. V was trimmed by 0 bases and J by 5 bases, leaving 4 bases between them.

This chain joins TRBV28 and TRBJ2-2; 7 nucleotides agree with TRBD1. V gave up 7 bases and J gave up 1 base; unmatched junction bases: 6. This CDR3 is built from 15 residues. CDR1 is MDHEN and CDR2 is SYDVKM in the germline V gene. The CDR3 bases are TGTGCCAGCAAGTGGGGACAGCTGAACACCGGGGAGCTGTTTTTT. This translates into CASKWGQLNTGELFF.

Turning to this clone: The sample contains more than one DNA sequence encoding this CDR3. V usage is TRBV29-1 and J usage is TRBJ1-1; no definite D call. Germline V CDR1 and CDR2: SQVTM, ANQGSEA. The CDR3 is 11 amino acids. The V and J ends lost 5 bases and 1 base respectively, with 5 bases between them. The CDR3 DNA reads as TGCAGCGTTTACAGGAACACTGAAGCTTTCTTT. Translation: CSVYRNTEAFF.

This chain joins TRBV5-6 and TRBJ1-2; TRBD1 matches 10 bases. The CDR3 contains 16 residues. Germline trimming cut 4 bases from V and 5 bases from J; bases unmatched to any gene: 11. The germline CDR1 and CDR2 sequences are SGHDT and YYEEEE. Here the CDR3 DNA reads TGTGCCAGCAGCCCGCGACAGGGGGCGATAATTTATGGCTACACCTTC. It translates to CASSPRQGAIIYGYTF.

This chain joins TRBV11-2 and TRBJ1-3; D unresolved. V lost 5 bases and J lost 0, with 11 bases in between. The CDR3 runs 15 residues. Per the germline V gene, CDR1 is SGHAT and CDR2 is FQNNGV. The CDR3, as DNA: TGTGCCAGCAGCCAGGTGGGCAGCTCTGGAAACACCATATATTTT. This gives the protein CASSQVGSSGNTIYF.

This clone was recorded a few times. This sequence joins TRBV6-5 and TRBJ2-7; perhaps TRBD2 as D (6 bases). The CDR3 spans 13 residues. Trimming shortened V by 6 bases and J by 0 bases, and 9 bases separated the two germline ends. Germline assignment: CDR1 MNHEY and CDR2 SVGAGI. The CDR3 bases are TGTGCCAGCAGGTCGGGAGTCTCCTACGAGCAGTACTTC. It yields the protein CASRSGVSYEQYF.

V usage is TRBV10-3 and J usage is TRBJ2-7, with 7 bases that match TRBD1. Germline V gene data show CDR1 as ENHRY and CDR2 as SYGVKD. The CDR3 length is 14 residues. V gave up 6 bases and J gave up 2 bases; unmatched junction bases: 7. For the CDR3, the DNA is TGTGCCATCAGCCTAAAGGGGGCGACCTACGAGCAGTACGTC. Translated: CAISLKGATYEQYV.

V and J are TRBV5-8 and TRBJ1-5; 10 nucleotides align to TRBD1. CDR3 size: 15 residues. The V gene end was trimmed by 4 bases and the J gene end by 2 bases; junction bases not matched to a gene: 3. Germline assignment: CDR1 SGHTS and CDR2 YDEGEE. CDR3 amino acids: CASSTGTGGNQPQHF. CDR3 sequence (DNA): TGTGCCAGCAGCACCGGGACAGGGGGCAATCAGCCCCAGCATTTT.

This clone was seen more than once but under ten times. The V call is TRBV6-1, the J call TRBJ1-6, with D possibly matching TRBD1 (5 bases). The CDR3 covers 15 residues. Trimming shortened V by 7 bases and J by 2 bases, and 12 bases separated the two germline ends. The germline CDR1 and CDR2 sequences are MNHNS and SASEGT. CDR3 sequence (DNA): TGTGCCAGCACCCCAGGGTCCCCCTATAATTCACCCCTCCACTTT. Protein: CASTPGSPYNSPLHF.

The J gene is TRBJ1-2, the V gene TRBV6-5, with unresolved D. Germline V gene sequence: CDR1 MNHEY, CDR2 SVGAGI. V was shortened by 4 bases and J by 8 bases, with 8 bases between the two germline ends. The CDR3 has 11 residues. The CDR3, as DNA: TGTGCCAGCAGTTCCCGACTGGGCTACACCTTC. Translation: CASSSRLGYTF.